This entry is about one TCR beta chain. The specificity of this receptor is unknown. At one boundary the junction diverges from the germline segment, which might be a read error. The data stem from a study of tumor-infiltrating lymphocytes in primary liver carcinoma (dated by TCRdb to about 2017). Notes on the research overall: Between late 2015 and 2016, a few patients in China with histopathologically diagnosed primary liver carcinoma had surgical resection. Of the five patients, three men and two women aged 30 to 69 years, four had hepatocellular carcinoma and one had combined HCC and intrahepatic cholangiocarcinoma. The tumors of the five patients were staged as T1-T3 N0M0, with maximum diameters ranging from roughly 4 to 10 cm. Each sample produced about 3.5 to 8 million productive TCRbeta reads, and read depth showed no significant difference between tissue types. Across five regions of each liver tumor, along with adjacent normal tissue and blood, the study brought together TCRbeta repertoire sequencing, expression microarrays and whole-exome sequencing. A total of 35 or so specimens from 5 patients went through TCRbeta repertoire sequencing, namely 25 tumor regions, 5 adjacent noncancerous liver tissues and 5 peripheral blood samples. Technical replicate repertoires showed high reproducibility, with mean shared-clone rates approximately 0.89 and correlation coefficients above 0.95.

Blood RNA was extracted from unsorted whole blood using TRIzol reagent, and germline DNA was obtained with the DNeasy Blood & Tissue kit. Chronic HBV infection was present in the patients, and the patients were treatment-naive at sampling. About 4 milliliters of peripheral blood were collected into K2EDTA tubes before surgery. Including the terminal cysteine and phenylalanine, the CDR3 comprises 18 residues. CDR3 DNA is the only sequence kept; it has 54 bases, read in frame from the first base. CDR1 MNHEY and CDR2 SVGEGT were looked up in the germline V gene. Study-wide findings and limitations: Because the samples were bulk and unsorted, CD4+ and CD8+ T cell repertoires could not be compared. A significantly larger repertoire fraction was made up by the top 250 clones in tumors than in blood (p = 0.039). Repertoire overlap was higher between tumor regions (mean roughly 35%) than tumor-adjacent (approximately 17%) or tumor-blood (about 15%) pairs, consistent with antigen-driven expansion. Because only the TCR beta chain was sequenced and unpaired alpha chains were not captured, true repertoire diversity is likely underestimated. The study included only a few patients, and the authors note findings should be validated in a larger study.

Starting from 500 to 600 ng total RNA, TCRbeta-specific cDNA was produced by reverse transcription with a constant-region primer and ProtoScript II reverse transcriptase. TCRbeta libraries were built with three nested multiplex PCR rounds, a slightly modified ARM-PCR procedure. The first two PCR rounds used multiplex TRBV1-TRBV30 forward primers with a Cbeta reverse primer, each for about 11 cycles. Sample barcodes and Illumina adapters were attached in a final 25-cycle PCR using Deep VentR polymerase. Before sequencing, amplicons of 200-500 bp were gel-purified using a QIAquick gel extraction kit. An Illumina HiSeq 2500 was used to sequence the TCRbeta amplicons with 250-bp paired-end reads. In the original analysis: To recover full CDR3 sequences, reads were quality-trimmed using Trimmomatic v0.33 and paired reads were then merged using FLASH v1.2.11. V, D and J germline segments were assigned to the rearranged TCRbeta sequences using MiGEC v1.2.1b. Clonotype statistics, along with Shannon-Wiener diversity indices, were calculated using VDJtools v1.0.0. Except for diversity analysis, only the 250 most abundant clonotypes of each sample were used in subsequent analyses to reduce sampling bias. In TCRdb, the public reads were trimmed at Q25 with fastp and aligned with MiXCR, with productive beta chains retained. Rows are unified per CDR3 protein, each entry keeping the most common DNA and genes. TCRdb assigned the V and J calls; the authors' analysis was not used. The sample has about 330,000 distinct CDR3 sequences on record, 65% of them singletons. Under 8% of the sample belongs to the ten largest clones.

The sequence links TRBV6-2 or TRBV6-3 to TRBJ2-1; perhaps TRBD2 is the D gene, with 6 bases matching. This receptor was obtained from a man in his forties with primary liver carcinoma and hepatitis B virus infection. What was sequenced was peripheral blood. CDR3 protein: CDSSYSPGASSSYNEQFF. In nucleotides, the sequence is TGTGACAGCAGTTACTCCCCGGGAGCTTCAAGCTCCTACAATGAGCAGTTCTTC.